This T cell receptor beta chain was identified during a study of T cells after yellow fever vaccination. The wider study: For low cell numbers, libraries were made with SMART-Seq v4 Ultra Low Input.

The CDR3 is 13 amino acids. V trimming: 0 bases; J trimming: 2 bases; junction bases outside the gene matches: 0. Germline CDR1 and CDR2: SQVTM and ANQGSEA. Researchers made TCR cDNA using 5'RACE template switching, and this step added a universal primer site and UMIs. One entry per CDR3 protein, called by TCRdb with MiXCR from the 5' RACE reads. Of hundreds of thousands of distinct CDR3 sequences in the sample, 12% were seen once. This clonotype has more than one count but fewer than ten. Its target is unknown. Whole-study results and caveats: Boosting was followed by the reappearance of most primary-vaccination clones (roughly 96% CD4, around 86% CD8). Clonotypes appearing in both CD4 and CD8 compartments existed, and their share was small.

The sequencing used PBMCs, collected on the day of the yellow fever booster vaccination. The J gene is TRBJ1-2, the V gene TRBV29-1; 7 bases agree with TRBD1. This TCR was recovered from a young man who received the YFV17D yellow fever vaccine. The CDR3 region has the DNA TGCAGCGTTGAAGAGGACAGGAACTATGGCTACACCTTC. Translating gives CSVEEDRNYGYTF.